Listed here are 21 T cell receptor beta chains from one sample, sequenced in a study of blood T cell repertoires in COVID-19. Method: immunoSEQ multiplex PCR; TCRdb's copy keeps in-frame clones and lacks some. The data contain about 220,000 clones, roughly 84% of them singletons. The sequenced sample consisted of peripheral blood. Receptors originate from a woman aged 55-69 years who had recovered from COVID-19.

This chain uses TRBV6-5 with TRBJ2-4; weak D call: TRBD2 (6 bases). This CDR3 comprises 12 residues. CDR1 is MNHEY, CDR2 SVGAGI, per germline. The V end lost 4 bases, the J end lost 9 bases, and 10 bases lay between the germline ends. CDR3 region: CASSFRGGIQYF. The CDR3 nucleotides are TGTGCCAGCAGTTTTCGGGGAGGCATTCAGTACTTC.

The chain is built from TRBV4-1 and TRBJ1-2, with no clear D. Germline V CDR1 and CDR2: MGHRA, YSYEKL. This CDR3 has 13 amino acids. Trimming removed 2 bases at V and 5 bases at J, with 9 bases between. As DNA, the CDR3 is TGCGCCAGCAGCCAAATCAGTGATTATGGCTACACCTTC. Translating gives CASSQISDYGYTF.

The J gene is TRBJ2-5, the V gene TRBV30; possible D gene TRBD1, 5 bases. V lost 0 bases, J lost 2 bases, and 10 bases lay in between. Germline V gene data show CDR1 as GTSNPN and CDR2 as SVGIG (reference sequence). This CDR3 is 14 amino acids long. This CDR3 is CAWSVPGMQETQYF. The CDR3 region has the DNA TGTGCCTGGAGTGTACCAGGGATGCAAGAGACCCAGTACTTC.

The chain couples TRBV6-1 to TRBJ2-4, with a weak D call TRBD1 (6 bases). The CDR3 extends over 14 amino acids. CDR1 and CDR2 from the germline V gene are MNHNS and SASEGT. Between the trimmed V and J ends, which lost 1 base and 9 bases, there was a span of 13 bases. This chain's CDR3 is CASSEVAGVGIQYF. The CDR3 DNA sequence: TGTGCCAGCAGTGAAGTGGCAGGGGTCGGCATTCAGTACTTC.

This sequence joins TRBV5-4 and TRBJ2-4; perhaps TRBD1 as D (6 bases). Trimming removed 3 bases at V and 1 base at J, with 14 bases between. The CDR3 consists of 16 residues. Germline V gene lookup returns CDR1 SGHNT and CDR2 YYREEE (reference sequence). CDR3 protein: CASSSGQTVAKNIQYF. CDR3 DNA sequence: TGTGCCAGCAGCTCTGGACAGACCGTCGCCAAAAACATTCAGTACTTC.

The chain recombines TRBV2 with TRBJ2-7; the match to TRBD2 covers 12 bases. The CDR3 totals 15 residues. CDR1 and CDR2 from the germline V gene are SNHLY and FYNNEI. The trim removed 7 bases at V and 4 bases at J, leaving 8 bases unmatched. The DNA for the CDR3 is TGTGCCAGCATTTCGACTAGCGGGGGAACTTACGAGCAGTACTTC. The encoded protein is CASISTSGGTYEQYF. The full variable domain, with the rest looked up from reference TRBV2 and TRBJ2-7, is EPEVTQTPSHQVTQMGQEVILRCVPISNHLYFYWYRQILGQKVEFLVSFYNNEISEKSEIFDDQFSVERPDGSNFTLKIRSTKLEDSAMYFCASISTSGGTYEQYFGPGTRLTVT.

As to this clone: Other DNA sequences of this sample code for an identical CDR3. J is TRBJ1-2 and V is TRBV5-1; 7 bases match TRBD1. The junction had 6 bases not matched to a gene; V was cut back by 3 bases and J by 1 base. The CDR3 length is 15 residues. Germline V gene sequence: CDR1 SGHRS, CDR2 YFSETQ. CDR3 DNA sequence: TGCGCCAGCAGCTCGCGACAGGGAGGTAACTATGGCTACACCTTC. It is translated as CASSSRQGGNYGYTF.

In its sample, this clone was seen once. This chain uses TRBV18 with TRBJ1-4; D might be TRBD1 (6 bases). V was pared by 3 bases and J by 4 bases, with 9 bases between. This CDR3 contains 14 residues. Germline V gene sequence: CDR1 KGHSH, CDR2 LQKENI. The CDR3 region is CASSPGQNNEKLFF. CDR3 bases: TGTGCCAGCTCACCGGGACAAAATAATGAAAAACTGTTTTTT.

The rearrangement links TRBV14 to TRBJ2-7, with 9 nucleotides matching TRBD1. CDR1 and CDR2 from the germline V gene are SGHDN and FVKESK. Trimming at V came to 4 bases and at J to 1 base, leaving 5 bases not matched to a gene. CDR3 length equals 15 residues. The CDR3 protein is CASSLTGQGSYEQYF. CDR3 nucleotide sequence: TGTGCCAGCAGCCTAACCGGACAGGGGTCCTACGAGCAGTACTTC.

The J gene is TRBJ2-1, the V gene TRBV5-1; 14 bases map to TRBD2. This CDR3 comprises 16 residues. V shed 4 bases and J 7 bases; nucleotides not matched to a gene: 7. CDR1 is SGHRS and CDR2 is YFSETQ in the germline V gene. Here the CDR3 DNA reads TGCGCCAGCAGCCCGACCGGGACTAGCGGGGGTAATGAGCAGTTCTTC. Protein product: CASSPTGTSGGNEQFF.

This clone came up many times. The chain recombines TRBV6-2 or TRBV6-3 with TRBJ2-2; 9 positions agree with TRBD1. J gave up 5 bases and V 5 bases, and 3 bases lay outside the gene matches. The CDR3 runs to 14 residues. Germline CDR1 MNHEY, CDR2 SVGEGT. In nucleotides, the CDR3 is TGTGCCAGCAGTAGGACAGGGGAAACCGGGGAGCTGTTTTTT. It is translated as CASSRTGETGELFF.

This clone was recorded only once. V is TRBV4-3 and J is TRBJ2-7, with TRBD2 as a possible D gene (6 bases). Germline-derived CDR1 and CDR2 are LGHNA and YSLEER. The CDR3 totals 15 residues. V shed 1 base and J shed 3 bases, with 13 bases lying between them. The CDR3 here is CASSQGVNSGYEQYF. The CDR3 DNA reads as TGCGCCAGCAGCCAAGGGGTGAATAGCGGCTACGAGCAGTACTTC.

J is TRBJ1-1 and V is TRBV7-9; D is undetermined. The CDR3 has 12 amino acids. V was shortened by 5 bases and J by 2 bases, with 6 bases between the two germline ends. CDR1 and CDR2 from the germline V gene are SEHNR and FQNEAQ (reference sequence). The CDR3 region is CASSLFNTEAFF. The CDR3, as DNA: TGTGCCAGCAGCCTTTTCAACACTGAAGCTTTCTTT.

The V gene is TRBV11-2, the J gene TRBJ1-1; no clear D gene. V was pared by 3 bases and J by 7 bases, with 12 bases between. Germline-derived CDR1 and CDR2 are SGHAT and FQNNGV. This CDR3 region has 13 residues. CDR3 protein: CASSFRQDFEAFF. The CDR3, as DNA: TGTGCCAGCAGCTTTAGGCAGGACTTTGAAGCTTTCTTT.

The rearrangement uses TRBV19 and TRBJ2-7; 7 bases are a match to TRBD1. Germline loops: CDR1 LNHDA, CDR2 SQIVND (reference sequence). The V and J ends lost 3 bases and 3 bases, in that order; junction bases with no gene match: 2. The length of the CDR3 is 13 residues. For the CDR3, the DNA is TGTGCCAGTAGTATTGCAGGGGGCTACGAGCAGTACTTC. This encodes CASSIAGGYEQYF.

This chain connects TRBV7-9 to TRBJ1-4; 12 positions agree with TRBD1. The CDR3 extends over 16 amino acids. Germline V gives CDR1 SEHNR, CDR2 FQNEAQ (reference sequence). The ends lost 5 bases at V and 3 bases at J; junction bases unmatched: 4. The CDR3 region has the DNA TGTGCCAGCAGCAGGGACAGGGGGCTTTCTAATGAAAAACTGTTTTTT. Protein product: CASSRDRGLSNEKLFF.

The CDR3 protein is CASSAAGANVLTF. The CDR3 region has the DNA TGCGCCAGCAGCGCAGCTGGGGCCAACGTCCTGACTTTC. The gene calls are TRBV5-1 and TRBJ2-6, with unresolved D. Germline values: CDR1 SGHRS, CDR2 YFSETQ. V was shortened by 4 bases and J by 2 bases, with 4 bases between the two germline ends. The CDR3 has 13 residues.

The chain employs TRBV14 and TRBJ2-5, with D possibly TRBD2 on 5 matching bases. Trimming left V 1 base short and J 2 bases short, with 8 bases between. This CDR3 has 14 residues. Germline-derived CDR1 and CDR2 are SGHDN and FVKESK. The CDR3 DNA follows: TGTGCCAGCAGCCAAGGTCAGCGGCAAGAGACCCAGTACTTC. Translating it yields CASSQGQRQETQYF.

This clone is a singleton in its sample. The CDR3 protein is CASSPTTGDYGYTF. The CDR3 DNA is TGTGCCAGCTCACCCACAACAGGGGACTATGGCTACACCTTC. The J gene is TRBJ1-2, the V gene TRBV18; 7 bases are a match to TRBD1. After removal of 3 bases from V and 3 bases from J, the junction contained 4 bases not matched to a gene. Germline V gives CDR1 KGHSH, CDR2 LQKENI. This CDR3 contains 14 residues.

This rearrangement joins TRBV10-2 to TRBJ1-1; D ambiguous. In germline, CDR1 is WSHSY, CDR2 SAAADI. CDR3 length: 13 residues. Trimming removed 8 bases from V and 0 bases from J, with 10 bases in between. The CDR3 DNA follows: TGCGCCAGCGCGGGAGTTATGAACACTGAAGCTTTCTTT. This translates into CASAGVMNTEAFF.

The CDR3 DNA follows: TGTGCCAGCAGCCAAGGGCCTAGCGGGGGGGCCATAGATACGCAGTATTTT. Its translation: CASSQGPSGGAIDTQYF. The chain recombines TRBV7-2 with TRBJ2-3; 12 bases fit TRBD2. Germline trimming cut 5 bases from V and 5 bases from J; bases unmatched to any gene: 11. Germline V gene lookup returns CDR1 SGHTA and CDR2 FQGNSA. The CDR3 runs 17 residues.